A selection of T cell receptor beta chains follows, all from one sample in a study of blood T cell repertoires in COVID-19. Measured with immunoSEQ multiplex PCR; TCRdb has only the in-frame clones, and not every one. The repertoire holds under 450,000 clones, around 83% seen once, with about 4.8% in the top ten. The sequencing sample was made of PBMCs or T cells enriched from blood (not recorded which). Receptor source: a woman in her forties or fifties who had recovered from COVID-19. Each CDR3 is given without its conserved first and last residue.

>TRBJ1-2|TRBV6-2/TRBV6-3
ASTPSQGPYGYT
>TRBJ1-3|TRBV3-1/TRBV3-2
ASSPSLTGNTIY
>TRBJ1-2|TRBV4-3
ASSQVGPGGNGYT
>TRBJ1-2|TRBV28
ASRIRQGTNYGYT
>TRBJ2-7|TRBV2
ASSDRTGFYEQY
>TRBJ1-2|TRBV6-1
ASSEALRDIAARVYGYT
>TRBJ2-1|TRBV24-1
ATSSGTGVDNEQF
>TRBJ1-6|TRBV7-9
ASSLDQGNSPLH
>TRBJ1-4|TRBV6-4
ASAGTAIFNEKLF
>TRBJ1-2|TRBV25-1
ASSESGDRYGYT
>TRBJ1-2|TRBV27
ASSPFPLANYGYT